A single TCR beta chain is shown here with its context. Its antigen target is currently unknown. No much larger clonotype is one base removed from it; base qualities were not supplied. The record originates from a study of blood T cell repertoires in COVID-19 (dated by TCRdb to the early 2020s). With regard to the full study: The collaborator samples originated in the United States, Italy and Spain and spanned the acute and convalescent phases of COVID-19. A freely available public database, intended as a resource for researchers studying the immune response to SARS-CoV-2, is where the repertoires were released. Subjects who had been exposed to COVID-19, were actively infected with it, or had recovered from it provided the deeply sampled blood TCRbeta repertoires that made up the dataset. Where available, HLA class I and class II types were taken from metadata supplied by the sample provider and were not determined by assay-based typing. Samples were obtained from the ongoing ImmuneRACE study (first 160 participants) and from 1,254 subjects provided by 6 global collaborators. The material from the prospective study consisted of cDNA or gDNA derived from T cells, B-cell-depleted T cells, or PBMCs. Nearly every sample came with metadata listing a de-identified subject ID, COVID-19 status, age in years and sex.

Beyond this particular receptor, the publication reports: The amount of clinical and demographic metadata varied by source and participant and was provided uncurated.

Each collaborating institution followed its own protocols to collect whole blood in K2EDTA tubes. For TCRbeta analysis, collaborators shipped samples in one of three forms: frozen whole blood, isolated PBMCs, or DNA extracted from either of those sample types. Trimming removed 4 bases from V and 2 bases from J, leaving 14 bases between the germline ends. From the germline V gene, CDR1 is MDHEN and CDR2 is SYDVKM. Inclusive of the bounding cysteine and phenylalanine, the CDR3 is 15 residues long. Only the CDR3 DNA stays, 45 bases, in frame from base 1. TCRbeta CDR3 regions were amplified from genomic DNA by means of the immunoSEQ Assay, a bias-controlled multiplex PCR. Under the source paper's analysis protocol: Nucleated cell counts per sample were estimated from amplification of reference gene primers within the assay. To quantify the absolute abundance of each unique TCRbeta CDR3 rearrangement, sequence reads were collapsed and filtered. Productive Simpson clonality was computed per sample as the square root of Simpson's diversity index over productive rearrangements. TCRdb obtained this table from immuneACCESS and retained in-frame rearrangements with V and J assigned. These tables miss some clones; where compared with another copy, unresolved V genes account for less than half of the shortfall, and the remainder is unexplained. V, J and clone size reflect that table, while D and trimming were determined from the DNA. For this sample there are around 190,000 clones; 84% appear just once. About 13% of the sample belongs to the ten largest clones.

Material: peripheral blood. The clonotype comes from a human donor in a cohort sampled during active COVID-19. The sequence is built from TRBV28 and TRBJ2-5, with the D gene call left open. CDR3 sequence: CASSSASAEQETQYF. Here is the DNA: TGTGCCAGCAGTTCCGCGTCGGCGGAACAAGAGACCCAGTACTTC.